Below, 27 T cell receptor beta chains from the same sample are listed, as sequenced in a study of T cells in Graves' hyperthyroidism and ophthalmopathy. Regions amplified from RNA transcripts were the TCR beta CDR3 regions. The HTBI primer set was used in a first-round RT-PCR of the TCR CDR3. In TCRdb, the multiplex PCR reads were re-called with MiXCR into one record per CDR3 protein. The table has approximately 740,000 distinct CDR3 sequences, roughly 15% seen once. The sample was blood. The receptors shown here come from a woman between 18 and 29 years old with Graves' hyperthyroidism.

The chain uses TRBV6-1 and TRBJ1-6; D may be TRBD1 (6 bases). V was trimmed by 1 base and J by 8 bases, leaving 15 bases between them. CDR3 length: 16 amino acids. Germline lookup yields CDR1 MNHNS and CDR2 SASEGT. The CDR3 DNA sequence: TGTGCCAGCAGTGAAGTCAGGTCAGGGGTGGATTCACCCCTCCACTTT. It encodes CASSEVRSGVDSPLHF.

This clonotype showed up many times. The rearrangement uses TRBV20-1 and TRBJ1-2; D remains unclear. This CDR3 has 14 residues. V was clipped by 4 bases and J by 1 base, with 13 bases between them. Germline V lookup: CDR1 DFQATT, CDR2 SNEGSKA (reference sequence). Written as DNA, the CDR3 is TGCAGTGCTACTTTGTTCTCGGTTAACTATGGCTACACCTTC. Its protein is CSATLFSVNYGYTF.

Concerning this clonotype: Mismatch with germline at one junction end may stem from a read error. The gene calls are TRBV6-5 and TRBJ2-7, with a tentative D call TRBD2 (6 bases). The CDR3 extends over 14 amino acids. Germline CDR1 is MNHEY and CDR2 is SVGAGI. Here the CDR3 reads CVSSYRGNSYEQYF. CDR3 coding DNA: TGTGTCAGCAGTTACCGGGGGAACTCCTACGAGCAGTACTTC.

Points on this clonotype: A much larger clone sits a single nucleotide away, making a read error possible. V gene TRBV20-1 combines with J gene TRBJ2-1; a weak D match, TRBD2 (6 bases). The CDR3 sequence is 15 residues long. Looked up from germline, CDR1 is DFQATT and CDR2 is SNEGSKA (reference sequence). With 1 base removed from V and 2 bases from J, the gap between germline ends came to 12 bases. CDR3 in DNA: TGCAGTGCTAGAGTGGCGGGGCCCACCTACAATGAGCAGTTCTTC. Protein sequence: CSARVAGPTYNEQFF.

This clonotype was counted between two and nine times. CDR3 nucleotides: TGCAGTGCTAGAGCGGCAGCTATCTACGAGCAGTACTTC. Translated: CSARAAAIYEQYF. The rearrangement uses TRBV20-1 and TRBJ2-7; D not certain. V was cut by 1 base and J by 3 bases, with 10 bases left in between. This CDR3 contains 13 residues. Germline V gives CDR1 DFQATT, CDR2 SNEGSKA (reference sequence).

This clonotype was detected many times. CDR3 nucleotide sequence: TGTGCCAGCAGCCGTCTAGCGGGAGGCCAGGGGGATACGCAGTATTTT. Its protein is CASSRLAGGQGDTQYF. The chain links TRBV7-3 to TRBJ2-3, with TRBD2 matching 11 bases. Germline CDR1 is SGHTA and CDR2 is FQGTGA. The V and J ends lost 5 bases and 6 bases, in that order; junction bases with no gene match: 10. The CDR3 spans 16 residues.

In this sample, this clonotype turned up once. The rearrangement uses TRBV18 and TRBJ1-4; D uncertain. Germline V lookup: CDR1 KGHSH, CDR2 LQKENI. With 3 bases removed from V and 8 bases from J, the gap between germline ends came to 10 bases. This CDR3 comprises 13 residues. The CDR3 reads CASSPDLGEKLFF. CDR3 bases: TGTGCCAGCTCACCTGACCTAGGAGAAAAACTGTTTTTT.

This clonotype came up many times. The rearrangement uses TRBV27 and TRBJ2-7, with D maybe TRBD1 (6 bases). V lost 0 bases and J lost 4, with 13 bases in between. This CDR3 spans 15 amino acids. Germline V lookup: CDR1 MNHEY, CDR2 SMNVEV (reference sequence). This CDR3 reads CASSLSVQGGYEQYF. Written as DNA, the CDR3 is TGTGCCAGCAGTTTATCGGTACAGGGTGGGTACGAGCAGTACTTC.

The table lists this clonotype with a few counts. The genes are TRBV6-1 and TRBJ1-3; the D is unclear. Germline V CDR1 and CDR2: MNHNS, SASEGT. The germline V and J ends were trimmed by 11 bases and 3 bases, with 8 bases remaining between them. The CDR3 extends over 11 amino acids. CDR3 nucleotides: TGTGCCGACATGGGTGGAAACACCATATATTTT. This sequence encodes CADMGGNTIYF.

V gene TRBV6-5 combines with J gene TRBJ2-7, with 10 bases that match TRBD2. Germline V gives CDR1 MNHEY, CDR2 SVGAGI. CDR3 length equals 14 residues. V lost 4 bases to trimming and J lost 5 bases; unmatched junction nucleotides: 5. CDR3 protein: CASSLAGGENEQYF. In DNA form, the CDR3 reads TGTGCCAGCAGTTTAGCGGGAGGCGAAAACGAGCAGTACTTC.

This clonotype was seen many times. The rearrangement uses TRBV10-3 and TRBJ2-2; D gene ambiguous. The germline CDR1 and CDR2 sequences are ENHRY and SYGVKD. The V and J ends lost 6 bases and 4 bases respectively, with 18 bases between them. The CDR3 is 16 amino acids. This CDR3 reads CAIRPSLHLGTGELFF. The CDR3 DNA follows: TGTGCCATCAGGCCCTCCCTGCACTTGGGCACCGGGGAGCTGTTTTTT.

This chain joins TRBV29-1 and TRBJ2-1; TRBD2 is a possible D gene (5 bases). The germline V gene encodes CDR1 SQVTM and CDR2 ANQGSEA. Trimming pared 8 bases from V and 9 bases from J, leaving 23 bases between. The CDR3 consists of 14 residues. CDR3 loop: CSTEGFYTSGEQFF. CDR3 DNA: TGCAGCACTGAAGGCTTTTACACGAGCGGTGAGCAGTTCTTC.

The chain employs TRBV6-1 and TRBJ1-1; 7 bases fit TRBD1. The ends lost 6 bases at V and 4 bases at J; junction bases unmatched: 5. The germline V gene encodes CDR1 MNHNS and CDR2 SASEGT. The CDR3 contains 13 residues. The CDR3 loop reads CASRDRVTTEAFF. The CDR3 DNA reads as TGTGCCAGCAGAGACAGGGTGACCACTGAAGCTTTCTTT.

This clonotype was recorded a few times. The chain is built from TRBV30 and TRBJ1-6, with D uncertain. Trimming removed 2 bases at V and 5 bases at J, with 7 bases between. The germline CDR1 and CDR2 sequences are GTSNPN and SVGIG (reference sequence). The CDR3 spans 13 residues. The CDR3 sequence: CAWSTGDNSPLHF. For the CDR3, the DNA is TGTGCCTGGAGTACTGGGGATAATTCACCCCTCCACTTT. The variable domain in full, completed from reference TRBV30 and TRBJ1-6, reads SQTIHQWPATLVQPVGSPLSLECTVEGTSNPNLYWYRQAAGRGLQLLFYSVGIGQISSEVPQNLSASRPQDRQFILSSKKLLLSDSGFYLCAWSTGDNSPLHFGNGTRLTVT.

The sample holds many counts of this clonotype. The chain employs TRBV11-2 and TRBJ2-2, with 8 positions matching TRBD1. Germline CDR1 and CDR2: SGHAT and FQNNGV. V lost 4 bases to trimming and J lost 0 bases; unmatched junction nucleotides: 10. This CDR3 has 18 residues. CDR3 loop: CASSSGQGLNANTGELFF. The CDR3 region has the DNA TGTGCCAGCAGCTCCGGACAGGGCTTAAACGCGAACACCGGGGAGCTGTTTTTT.

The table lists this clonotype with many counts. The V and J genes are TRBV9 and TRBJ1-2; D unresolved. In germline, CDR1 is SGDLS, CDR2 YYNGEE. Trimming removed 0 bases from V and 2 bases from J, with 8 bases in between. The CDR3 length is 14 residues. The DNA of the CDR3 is TGTGCCAGCAGCGTAGAAGGAGCGAACTATGGCTACACCTTC. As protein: CASSVEGANYGYTF. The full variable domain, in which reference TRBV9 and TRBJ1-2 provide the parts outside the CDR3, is DSGVTQTPKHLITATGQRVTLRCSPRSGDLSVYWYQQSLDQGLQFLIQYYNGEERAKGNILERFSAQQFPDLHSELNLSSLELGDSALYFCASSVEGANYGYTFGSGTRLTVV.

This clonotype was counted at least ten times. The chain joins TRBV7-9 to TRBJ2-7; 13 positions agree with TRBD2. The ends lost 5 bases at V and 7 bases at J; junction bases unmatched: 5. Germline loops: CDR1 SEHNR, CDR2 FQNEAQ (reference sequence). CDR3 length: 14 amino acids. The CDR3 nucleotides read TGTGCCAGCAGCCGCGGACTAGCGGGAGTAGAGCAGTACTTC. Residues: CASSRGLAGVEQYF.

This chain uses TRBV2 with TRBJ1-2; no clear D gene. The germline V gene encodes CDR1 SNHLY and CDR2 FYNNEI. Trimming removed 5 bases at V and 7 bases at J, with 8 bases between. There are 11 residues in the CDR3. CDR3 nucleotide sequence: TGTGCCAGCAGTACCCGCGGTGGCTACACCTTC. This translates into CASSTRGGYTF.

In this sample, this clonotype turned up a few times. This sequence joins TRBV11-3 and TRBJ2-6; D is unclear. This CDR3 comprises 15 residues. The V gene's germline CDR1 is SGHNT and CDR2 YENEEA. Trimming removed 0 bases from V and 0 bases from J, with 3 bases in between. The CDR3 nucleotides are TGTGCCAGCAGCTTAGACCCCTCTGGGGCCAACGTCCTGACTTTC. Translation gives CASSLDPSGANVLTF.

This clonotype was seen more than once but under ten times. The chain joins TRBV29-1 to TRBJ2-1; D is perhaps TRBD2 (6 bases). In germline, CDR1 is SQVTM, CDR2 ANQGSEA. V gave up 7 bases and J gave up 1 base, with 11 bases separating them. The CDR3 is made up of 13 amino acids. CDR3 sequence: CSAFGTSYNEQFF. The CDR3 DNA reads TGCAGCGCTTTCGGGACTTCCTACAATGAGCAGTTCTTC.

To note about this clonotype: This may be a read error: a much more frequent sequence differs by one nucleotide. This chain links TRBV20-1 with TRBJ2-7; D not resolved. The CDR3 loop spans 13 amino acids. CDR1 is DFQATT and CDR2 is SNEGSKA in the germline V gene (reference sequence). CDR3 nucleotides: TGCAGTGTTAGAGATGATTGGTCCTACGAGCAGTACTTC. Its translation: CSVRDDWSYEQYF.

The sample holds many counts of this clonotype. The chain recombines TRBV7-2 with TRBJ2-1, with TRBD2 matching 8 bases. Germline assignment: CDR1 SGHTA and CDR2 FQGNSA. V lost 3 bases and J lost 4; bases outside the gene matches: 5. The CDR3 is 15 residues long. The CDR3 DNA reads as TGTGCCAGCAGCTTTAGCGGGATGGGGTACAATGAGCAGTTCTTC. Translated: CASSFSGMGYNEQFF.

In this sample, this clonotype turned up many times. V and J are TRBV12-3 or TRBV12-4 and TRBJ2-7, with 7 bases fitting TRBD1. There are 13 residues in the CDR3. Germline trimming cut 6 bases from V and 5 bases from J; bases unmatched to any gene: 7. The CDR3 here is CASSRTGLNEQYF. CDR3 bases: TGTGCCAGCAGCAGGACAGGATTGAACGAGCAGTACTTC.

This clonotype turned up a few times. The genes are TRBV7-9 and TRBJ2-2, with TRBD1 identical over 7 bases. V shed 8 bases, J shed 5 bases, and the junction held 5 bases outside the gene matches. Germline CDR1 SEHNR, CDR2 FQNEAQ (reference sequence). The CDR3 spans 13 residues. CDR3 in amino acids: CASLKGQTGELFF. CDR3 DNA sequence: TGTGCCAGCCTCAAGGGACAGACCGGGGAGCTGTTTTTT.

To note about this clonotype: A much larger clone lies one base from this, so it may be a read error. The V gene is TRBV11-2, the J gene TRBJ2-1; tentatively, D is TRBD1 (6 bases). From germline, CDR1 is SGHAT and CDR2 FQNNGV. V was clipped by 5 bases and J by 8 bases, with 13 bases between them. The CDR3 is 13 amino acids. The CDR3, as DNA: TGTGCCAGCAGCCCAACGGGACATCATGAGCAGTTCTTC. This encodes CASSPTGHHEQFF. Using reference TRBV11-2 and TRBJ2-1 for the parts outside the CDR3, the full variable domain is EAGVAQSPRYKIIEKRQSVAFWCNPISGHATLYWYQQILGQGPKLLIQFQNNGVVDDSQLPKDRFSAERLKGVDSTLKIQPAKLEDSAVYLCASSPTGHHEQFFGPGTRLTVL.

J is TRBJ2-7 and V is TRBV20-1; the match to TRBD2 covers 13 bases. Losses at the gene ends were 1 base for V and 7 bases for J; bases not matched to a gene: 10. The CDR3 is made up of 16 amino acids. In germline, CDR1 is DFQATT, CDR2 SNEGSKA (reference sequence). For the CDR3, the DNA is TGCAGTGCTAGAGGGGGACTAGCGGGACCCCTCTGGGAGCAGTACTTC. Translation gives CSARGGLAGPLWEQYF.

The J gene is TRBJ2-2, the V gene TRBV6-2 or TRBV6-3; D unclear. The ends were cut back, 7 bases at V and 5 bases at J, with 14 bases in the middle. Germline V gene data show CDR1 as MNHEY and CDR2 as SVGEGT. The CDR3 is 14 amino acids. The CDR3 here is CASISLTRTGELFF. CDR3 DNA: TGTGCCAGCATAAGCCTAACCCGAACCGGGGAGCTGTTTTTT.